This T cell receptor beta chain was recorded in a study of blood T cell repertoires in COVID-19. The authors' processing: Amplifying reference gene primers gave estimates of nucleated cell counts. Produced via immunoSEQ multiplex PCR; TCRdb's table is partial and in-frame only. V, J and clone size derive from that table, while D and trimming were established from the DNA sequence. The data contain 250,000 to 350,000 clones, about 90% of them singletons. Germline V gives CDR1 SGHRS, CDR2 YFSETQ. This CDR3 is 15 amino acids long. The ends were cut back, 0 bases at V and 5 bases at J, with 13 bases in the middle.

Sequenced input: peripheral blood. The V call is TRBV5-1, the J call TRBJ2-3, with D tentatively TRBD1 (6 bases). The sequence was collected from a woman aged 45 to 65 with COVID-19, enrolled during active disease. CDR3 nucleotides: TGCGCCAGCAGCTTGGAAGGGGGTTCGGGAGATACGCAGTATTTT. Protein: CASSLEGGSGDTQYF.